This T cell receptor beta chain comes out of a study of control samples from healthy donors and cancer patients. V was shortened by 5 bases and J by 7 bases, with 6 bases between the two germline ends. The CDR3 has 10 residues. From germline, CDR1 is SNHLY and CDR2 FYNNEI. Repertoires were generated with immunoSEQ multiplex PCR, while TCRdb's copy carries only in-frame clones and drops some. The sample consists of over 150,000 clones, 90% to 95% of them appearing once. The receptor comes from a man aged 60 to 75 with colorectal cancer. The specimen sequenced was PBMCs. This chain connects TRBV2 to TRBJ2-7, with D hard to call. CDR3 residues: CASSYEEQYF. The CDR3 DNA is TGTGCCAGCAGTTACGAAGAGCAGTACTTC.